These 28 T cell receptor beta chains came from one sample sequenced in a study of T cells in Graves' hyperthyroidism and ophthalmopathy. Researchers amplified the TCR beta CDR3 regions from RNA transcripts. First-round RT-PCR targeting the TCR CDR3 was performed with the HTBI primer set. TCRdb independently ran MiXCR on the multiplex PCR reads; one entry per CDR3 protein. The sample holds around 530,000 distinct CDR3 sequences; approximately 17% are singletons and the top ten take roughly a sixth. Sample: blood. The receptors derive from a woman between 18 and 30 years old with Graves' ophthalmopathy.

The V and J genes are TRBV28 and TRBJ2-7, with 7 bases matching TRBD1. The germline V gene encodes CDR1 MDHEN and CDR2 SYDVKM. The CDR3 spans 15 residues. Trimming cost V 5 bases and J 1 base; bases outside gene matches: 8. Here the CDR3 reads CASSRDDRDSYEQYF. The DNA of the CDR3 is TGTGCCAGCAGTCGGGACGACAGGGATTCCTACGAGCAGTACTTC.

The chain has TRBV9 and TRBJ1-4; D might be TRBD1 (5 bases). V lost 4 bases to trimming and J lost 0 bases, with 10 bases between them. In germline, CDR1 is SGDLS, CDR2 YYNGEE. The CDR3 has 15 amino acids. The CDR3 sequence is CASSPRVSTNEKLFF. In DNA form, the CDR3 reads TGTGCCAGCAGCCCCAGGGTTTCAACTAATGAAAAACTGTTTTTT.

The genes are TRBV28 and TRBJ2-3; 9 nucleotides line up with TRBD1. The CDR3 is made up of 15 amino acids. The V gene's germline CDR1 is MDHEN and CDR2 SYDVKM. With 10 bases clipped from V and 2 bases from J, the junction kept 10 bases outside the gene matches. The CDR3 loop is CAIKGTGSDTDTQYF. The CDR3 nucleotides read TGTGCCATCAAGGGGACAGGGTCAGACACAGATACGCAGTATTTT.

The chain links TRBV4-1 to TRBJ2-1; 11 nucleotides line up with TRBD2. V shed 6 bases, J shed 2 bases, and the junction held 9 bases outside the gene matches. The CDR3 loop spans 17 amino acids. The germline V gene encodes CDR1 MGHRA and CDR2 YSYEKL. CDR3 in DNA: TGCGCCAGCAGTGCACCGACGACTAGCGGGGCCTACAATGAGCAGTTCTTC. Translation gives CASSAPTTSGAYNEQFF.

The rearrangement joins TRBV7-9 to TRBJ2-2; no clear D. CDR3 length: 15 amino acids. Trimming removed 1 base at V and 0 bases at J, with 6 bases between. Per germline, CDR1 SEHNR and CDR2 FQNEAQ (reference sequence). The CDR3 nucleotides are TGTGCCAGCAGCTTAGGGAATACGAACACCGGGGAGCTGTTTTTT. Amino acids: CASSLGNTNTGELFF. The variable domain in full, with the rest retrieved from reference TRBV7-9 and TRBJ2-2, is DTGVSQNPRHKITKRGQNVTFRCDPISEHNRLYWYRQTLGQGPEFLTYFQNEAQLEKSRLLSDRFSAERPKGSFSTLEIQRTEQGDSAMYLCASSLGNTNTGELFFGEGSRLTVL.

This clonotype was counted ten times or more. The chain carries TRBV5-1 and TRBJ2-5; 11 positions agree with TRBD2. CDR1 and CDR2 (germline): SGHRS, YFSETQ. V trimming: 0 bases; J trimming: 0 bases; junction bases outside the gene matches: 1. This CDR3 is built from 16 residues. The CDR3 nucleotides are TGCGCCAGCAGCTTGGAACTAGCGGGAGACCAAGAGACCCAGTACTTC. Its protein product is CASSLELAGDQETQYF.

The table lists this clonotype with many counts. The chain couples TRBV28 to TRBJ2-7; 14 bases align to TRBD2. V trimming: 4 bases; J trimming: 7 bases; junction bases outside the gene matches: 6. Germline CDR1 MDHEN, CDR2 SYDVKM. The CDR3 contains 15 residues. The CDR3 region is CASSSAGTSGREQYF. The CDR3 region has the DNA TGTGCCAGCAGTTCGGCCGGGACTAGCGGGAGAGAGCAGTACTTC.

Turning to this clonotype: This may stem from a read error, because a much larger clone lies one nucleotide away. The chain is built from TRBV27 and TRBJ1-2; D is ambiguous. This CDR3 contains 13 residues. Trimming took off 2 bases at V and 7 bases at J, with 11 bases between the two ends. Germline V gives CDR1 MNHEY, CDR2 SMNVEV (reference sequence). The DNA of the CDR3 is TGTGCCAGCAGTTTAGGGGTCAGAGTTGGCTACACCTTC. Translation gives CASSLGVRVGYTF.

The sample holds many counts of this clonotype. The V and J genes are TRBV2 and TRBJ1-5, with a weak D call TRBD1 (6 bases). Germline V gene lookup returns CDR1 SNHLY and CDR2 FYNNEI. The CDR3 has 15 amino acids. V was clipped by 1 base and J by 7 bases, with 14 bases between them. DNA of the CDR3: TGTGCCAGCAGTGAAGTAAGGGGGGGCGTCCAGCCCCAGCATTTT. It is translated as CASSEVRGGVQPQHF.

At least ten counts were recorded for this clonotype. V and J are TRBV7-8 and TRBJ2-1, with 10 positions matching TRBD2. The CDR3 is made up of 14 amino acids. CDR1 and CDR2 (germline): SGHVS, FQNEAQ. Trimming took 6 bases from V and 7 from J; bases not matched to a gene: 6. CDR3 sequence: CASRLAGVGNEQFF. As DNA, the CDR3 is TGTGCCAGCAGGCTAGCGGGGGTTGGGAATGAGCAGTTCTTC. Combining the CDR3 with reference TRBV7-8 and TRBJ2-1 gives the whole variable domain GAGVSQSPRYKVAKRGQDVALRCDPISGHVSLFWYQQALGQGPEFLTYFQNEAQLDKSGLPSDRFFAERPEGSVSTLKIQRTQQEDSAVYLCASRLAGVGNEQFFGPGTRLTVL.

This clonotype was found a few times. Here the CDR3 reads CASSQEEGTGWGNIQYF. CDR3 nucleotide sequence: TGCGCCAGCAGCCAAGAAGAAGGGACAGGGTGGGGAAACATTCAGTACTTC. This chain joins TRBV4-1 and TRBJ2-4, with 9 nucleotides matching TRBD1. V lost 0 bases, J lost 6 bases, and 9 bases stayed unmatched. The germline gives CDR1 MGHRA, CDR2 YSYEKL. The CDR3 totals 17 residues.

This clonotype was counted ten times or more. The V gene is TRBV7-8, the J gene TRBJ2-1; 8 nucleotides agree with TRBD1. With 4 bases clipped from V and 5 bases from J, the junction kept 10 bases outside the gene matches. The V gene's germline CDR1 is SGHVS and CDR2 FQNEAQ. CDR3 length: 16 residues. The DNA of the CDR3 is TGTGCCAGCAGCTCCTCCCGGACAGGGAGAAACAATGAGCAGTTCTTC. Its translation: CASSSSRTGRNNEQFF.

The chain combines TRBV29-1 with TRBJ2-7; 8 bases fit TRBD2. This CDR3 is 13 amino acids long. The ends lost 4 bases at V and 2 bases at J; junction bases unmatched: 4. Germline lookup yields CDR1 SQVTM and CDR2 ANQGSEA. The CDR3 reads CSVAGGEPYEQYF. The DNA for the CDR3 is TGCAGCGTTGCCGGGGGGGAGCCCTACGAGCAGTACTTC.

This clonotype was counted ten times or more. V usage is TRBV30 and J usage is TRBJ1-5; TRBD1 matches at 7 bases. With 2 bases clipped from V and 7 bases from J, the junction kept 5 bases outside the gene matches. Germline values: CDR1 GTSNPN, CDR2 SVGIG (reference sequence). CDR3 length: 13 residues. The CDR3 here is CAWSTGVRQPQHF. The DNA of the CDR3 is TGTGCCTGGAGTACAGGGGTGCGGCAGCCCCAGCATTTT.

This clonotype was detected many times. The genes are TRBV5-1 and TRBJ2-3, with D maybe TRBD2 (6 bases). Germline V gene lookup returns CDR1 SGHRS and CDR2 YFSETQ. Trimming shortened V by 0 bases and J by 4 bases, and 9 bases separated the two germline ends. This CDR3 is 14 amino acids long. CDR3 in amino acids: CASSLDGSADTQYF. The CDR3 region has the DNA TGCGCCAGCAGCTTGGACGGGAGTGCAGATACGCAGTATTTT. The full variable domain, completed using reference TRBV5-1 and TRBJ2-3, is KAGVTQTPRYLIKTRGQQVTLSCSPISGHRSVSWYQQTPGQGLQFLFEYFSETQRNKGNFPGRFSGRQFSNSRSEMNVSTLELGDSALYLCASSLDGSADTQYFGPGTRLTVL.

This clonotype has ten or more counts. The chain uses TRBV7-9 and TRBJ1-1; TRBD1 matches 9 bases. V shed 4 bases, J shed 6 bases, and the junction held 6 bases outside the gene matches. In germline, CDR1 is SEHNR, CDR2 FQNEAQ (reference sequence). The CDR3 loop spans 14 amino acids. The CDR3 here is CASSWGTGNSEAFF. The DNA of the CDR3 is TGTGCCAGCAGCTGGGGGACAGGGAATTCTGAAGCTTTCTTT.

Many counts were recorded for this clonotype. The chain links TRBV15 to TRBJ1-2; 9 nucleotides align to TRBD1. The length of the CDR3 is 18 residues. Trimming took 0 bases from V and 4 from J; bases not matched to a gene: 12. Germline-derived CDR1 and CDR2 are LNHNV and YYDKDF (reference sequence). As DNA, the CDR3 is TGTGCCACCAGCAGAGATTTTGGCGGACAGGGGCTAAGCTATGGCTACACCTTC. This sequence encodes CATSRDFGGQGLSYGYTF.

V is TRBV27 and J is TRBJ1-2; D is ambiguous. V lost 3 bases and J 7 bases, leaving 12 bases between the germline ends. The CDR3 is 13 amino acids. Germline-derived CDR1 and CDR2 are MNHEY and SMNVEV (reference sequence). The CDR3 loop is CASSFGSESGYTF. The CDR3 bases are TGTGCCAGCAGTTTTGGGTCAGAGTCTGGCTACACCTTC.

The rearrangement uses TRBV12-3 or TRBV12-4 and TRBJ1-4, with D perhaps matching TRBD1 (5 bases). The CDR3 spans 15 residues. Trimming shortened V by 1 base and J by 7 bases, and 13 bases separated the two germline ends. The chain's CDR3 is CASSLEGALIEKLFF. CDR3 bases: TGTGCCAGCAGTTTAGAAGGGGCCCTTATTGAAAAACTGTTTTTT.

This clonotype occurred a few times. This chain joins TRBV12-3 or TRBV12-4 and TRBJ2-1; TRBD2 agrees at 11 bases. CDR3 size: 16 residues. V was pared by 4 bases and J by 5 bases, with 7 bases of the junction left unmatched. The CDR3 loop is CASSSPTSGKNNEQFF. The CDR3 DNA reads TGTGCCAGCAGTTCTCCGACTAGCGGGAAAAACAATGAGCAGTTCTTC.

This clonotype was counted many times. The CDR3 here is CASSPRTSGGQETQYF. DNA of the CDR3: TGTGCCAGCAGTCCGCGGACTAGCGGGGGCCAAGAGACCCAGTACTTC. The chain has TRBV6-1 and TRBJ2-5; 13 bases agree with TRBD2. V lost 5 bases, J lost 1 base, and 4 bases stayed unmatched. The germline CDR1 and CDR2 sequences are MNHNS and SASEGT. CDR3 size: 16 residues.

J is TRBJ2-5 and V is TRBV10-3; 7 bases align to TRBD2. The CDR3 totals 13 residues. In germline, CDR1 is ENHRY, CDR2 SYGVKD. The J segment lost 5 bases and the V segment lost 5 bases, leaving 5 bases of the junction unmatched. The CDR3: CAISYGGKETQYF. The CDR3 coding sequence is TGTGCCATCAGTTACGGGGGGAAGGAGACCCAGTACTTC.

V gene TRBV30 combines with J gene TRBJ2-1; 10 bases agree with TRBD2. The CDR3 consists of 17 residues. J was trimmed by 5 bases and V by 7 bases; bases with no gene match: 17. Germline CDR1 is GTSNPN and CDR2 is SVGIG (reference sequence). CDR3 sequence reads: CAYKKLLGTSADNEQFF. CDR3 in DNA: TGTGCCTATAAAAAGTTGCTCGGGACTAGCGCCGACAATGAGCAGTTCTTC.

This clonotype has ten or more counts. The CDR3 loop reads CASSRQGARTNTEAFF. The CDR3, as DNA: TGTGCCAGCAGCCGCCAGGGGGCTCGGACGAACACTGAAGCTTTCTTT. The chain combines TRBV7-2 with TRBJ1-1, with 8 nucleotides matching TRBD1. The CDR3 consists of 16 residues. Per the germline V gene, CDR1 is SGHTA and CDR2 is FQGNSA. V lost 5 bases to trimming and J lost 1 base; unmatched junction nucleotides: 9.

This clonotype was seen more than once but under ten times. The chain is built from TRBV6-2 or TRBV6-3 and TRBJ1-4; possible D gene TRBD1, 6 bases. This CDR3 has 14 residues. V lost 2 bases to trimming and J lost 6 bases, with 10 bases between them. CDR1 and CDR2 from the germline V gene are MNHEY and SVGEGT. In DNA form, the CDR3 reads TGTGCCAGCAGTTACCAGGGGCGGGATGAAAAACTGTTTTTT. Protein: CASSYQGRDEKLFF.

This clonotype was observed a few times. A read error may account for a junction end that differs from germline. The CDR3 spells CAGSLRDSSYGYTF. CDR3 sequence (DNA): TGTGCCGGCTCACTCCGGGACAGCTCCTATGGCTACACCTTC. This chain joins TRBV18 and TRBJ1-2; TRBD1 aligns across 7 bases. CDR3 length: 14 amino acids. Germline-derived CDR1 and CDR2 are KGHSH and LQKENI.

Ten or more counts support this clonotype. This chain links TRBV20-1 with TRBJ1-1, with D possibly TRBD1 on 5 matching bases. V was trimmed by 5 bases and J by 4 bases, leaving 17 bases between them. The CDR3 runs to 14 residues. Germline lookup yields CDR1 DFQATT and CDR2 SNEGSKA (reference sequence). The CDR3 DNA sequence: TGCAGTGCTTCATTCATGGCCGGGGGCACTGAAGCTTTCTTT. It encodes CSASFMAGGTEAFF.

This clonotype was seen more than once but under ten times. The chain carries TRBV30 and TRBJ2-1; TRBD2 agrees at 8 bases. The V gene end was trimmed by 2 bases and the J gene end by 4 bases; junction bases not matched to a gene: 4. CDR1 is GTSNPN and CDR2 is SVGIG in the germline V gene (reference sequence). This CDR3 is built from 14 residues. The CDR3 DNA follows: TGTGCCTGGAGTCCATTAGCGGGATACAATGAGCAGTTCTTC. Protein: CAWSPLAGYNEQFF.